Only a few counts were recorded for the clone carrying this T cell receptor (beta chain). The sample is drawn from a study of kidney transplant recipient with SARS-CoV-2 infection. TCRdb analysed the reads with MiXCR anew, one entry per CDR3 protein. This sample carries approximately 240,000 distinct CDR3 sequences, around 26% of them seen once, and the ten largest clones take 6% to 8.5%. Germline loops: CDR1 MDHEN, CDR2 SYDVKM. The CDR3 extends over 14 amino acids. Between the trimmed V and J ends, which lost 6 bases and 5 bases, there was a span of 16 bases. Sequences were derived from a blood sample, sampled at baseline and around day 120 from a kidney transplant recipient. The clonotype was recovered from a male patient between 25 and 39 years old who had COVID-19 and was a kidney transplant recipient. The graft donor may be the source of some T cells. The chain links TRBV28 to TRBJ2-5, with unresolved D. The CDR3 loop is CASRKDQSRETQYF. The CDR3 DNA sequence: TGTGCCAGCAGGAAGGATCAGAGTCGGGAGACCCAGTACTTC. The full variable domain, rest sourced from reference TRBV28 and TRBJ2-5, is DVKVTQSSRYLVKRTGEKVFLECVQDMDHENMFWYRQDPGLGLRLIYFSYDVKMKEKGDIPEGYSVSREKKERFSLILESASTNQTSMYLCASRKDQSRETQYFGPGTRLLVL.